The 4 T cell receptor beta chains in this list originate from one sample, sequenced in a study of cytomegalovirus exposure and HLA in healthy donors. A multiplex PCR was run with 60 Vbeta primers and 13 Jbeta primers. TCRdb's copy holds only in-frame clones and misses some; the assay was immunoSEQ multiplex PCR. Of around 120,000 clones in the sample, 70% to 80% were seen once. The sample consisted of PBMCs. These TCRs come from a female donor in good health and CMV-seropositive.

The CDR3 reads CATSTRQGYEQYF. Here the CDR3 DNA reads TGTGCCACCAGCACGAGACAGGGGTACGAGCAGTACTTC. The chain employs TRBV15 and TRBJ2-7; 8 nucleotides line up with TRBD1. This CDR3 has 13 amino acids. CDR1 is LNHNV and CDR2 is YYDKDF in the germline V gene (reference sequence). V trimming: 4 bases; J trimming: 4 bases; junction bases outside the gene matches: 3.

The rearrangement joins TRBV6-5 to TRBJ2-5; 8 bases are a match to TRBD1. Germline CDR1 and CDR2: MNHEY and SVGAGI. J lost 7 bases, V lost 5 bases, and 9 bases had no gene match. The CDR3 runs 14 residues. The CDR3 loop is CASSPRTGIGTQYF. The CDR3, as DNA: TGTGCCAGCAGTCCGCGGACAGGGATAGGGACCCAGTACTTC.

This sequence joins TRBV7-3 and TRBJ2-1, with TRBD2 matching over 10 bases. The CDR3 consists of 16 residues. Trimming cost V 5 bases and J 7 bases; bases outside gene matches: 11. From germline, CDR1 is SGHTA and CDR2 FQGTGA. Here the CDR3 reads CASSHSLAGARNEQFF. In DNA form, the CDR3 reads TGTGCCAGCAGCCACTCCCTAGCGGGAGCTCGGAATGAGCAGTTCTTC.

The V call is TRBV6-1, the J call TRBJ2-1; D is unclear. V lost 3 bases and J lost 8, with 11 bases in between. CDR3 size: 13 residues. CDR1 is MNHNS, CDR2 SASEGT, per germline. CDR3 coding DNA: TGTGCCAGCAGTGAGGTTAGCCGCCATGAGCAGTTCTTC. This gives the protein CASSEVSRHEQFF.